This record concerns one T cell receptor beta chain sequence. Per germline, CDR1 LGHNA and CDR2 YSLEER. V lost 0 bases, J lost 14 bases, and 18 bases lay in between. The CDR3 has 14 amino acids. This entry comes from a study of blood T cell repertoires in COVID-19. The authors' processing: Cell counts per sample came from amplifying reference gene primers. Using immunoSEQ multiplex PCR, the repertoire was profiled, and TCRdb retains in-frame clones only, with some absent. V and J calls and clone size come straight from that table; D and trimming were deduced from the DNA. The sample has about 250,000 clones; around 85% are singletons. Cohort placement rested on clinical history that participants reported themselves.

The specimen sequenced was PBMCs or T cells enriched from blood (not recorded which). This chain links TRBV4-3 with TRBJ2-3; D is perhaps TRBD2 (5 bases). The TCR comes from a woman between 45 and 65 years old with acute COVID-19. CDR3 region: CASSQEASSPLSYF. The CDR3 DNA reads TGCGCCAGCAGCCAAGAGGCTAGCTCCCCCCTTTCGTATTTT.